This is a list of T cell receptor beta chains from one sample in a study of beta chain features in type 1 diabetes. Here immunoSEQ multiplex PCR was the method, and the copy in TCRdb shows in-frame clones only, minus some. The sample includes 500,000 to 800,000 clones, around 12% seen only once; the top ten take over 0.1%. Sequencing was carried out using naive CD4+ T cells from blood. All receptors derive from a man aged 25 to 45 with type 1 diabetes. Each CDR3 is given with its conserved first and last residue. The D gene is left open where the match is weak. Clone size, where shown, is once, few, many, or a class for clones that have expanded.

j_call: TRBJ1-4; d_call: .; v_call: TRBV5-6; clone_size: few; cdr3_aa: CASSPEGNEKLFF; cdr3_nt: TGTGCCAGCAGCCCCGAAGGGAATGAAAAACTGTTTTTT
j_call: TRBJ2-5; d_call: .; v_call: TRBV7-2; clone_size: few; cdr3_aa: CASSLAGVESQYF; cdr3_nt: TGTGCCAGCAGCTTAGCCGGAGTGGAGTCCCAGTACTTC
j_call: TRBJ1-1; d_call: .; v_call: TRBV5-1; clone_size: few; cdr3_aa: CASYDRLNTEAFF; cdr3_nt: TGCGCCAGTTACGACAGACTGAACACTGAAGCTTTCTTT
j_call: TRBJ1-2; d_call: TRBD1; v_call: TRBV7-9; clone_size: .; cdr3_aa: CASSFGQGALGGYTF; cdr3_nt: TGTGCCAGCAGCTTCGGACAGGGGGCTTTAGGAGGCTACACCTTC
j_call: TRBJ1-4; d_call: .; v_call: TRBV5-4; clone_size: few; cdr3_aa: CASSLGGATNEKLFF; cdr3_nt: TGTGCCAGCAGCTTGGGCGGGGCAACTAATGAAAAACTGTTTTTT
j_call: TRBJ1-4; d_call: .; v_call: TRBV30; clone_size: .; cdr3_aa: CAFEQGLGGEKLFF; cdr3_nt: TGTGCCTTCGAACAGGGACTCGGGGGTGAAAAACTGTTTTTT
j_call: TRBJ2-4; d_call: TRBD2; v_call: TRBV19; clone_size: few; cdr3_aa: CASSIRGGLAGDLAKNIQYF; cdr3_nt: TGTGCCAGTAGTATTCGGGGAGGCCTAGCGGGCGATCTAGCCAAAAACATTCAGTACTTC
j_call: TRBJ2-1; d_call: .; v_call: TRBV28; clone_size: few; cdr3_aa: CASSGDSSYNEQFF; cdr3_nt: TGTGCCAGCAGTGGTGACAGCTCCTACAATGAGCAGTTCTTC
j_call: TRBJ2-5; d_call: .; v_call: TRBV5-1; clone_size: .; cdr3_aa: CASSQFGEGQETQYF; cdr3_nt: TGCGCCAGCAGCCAATTCGGTGAGGGCCAAGAGACCCAGTACTTC
j_call: TRBJ1-4; d_call: .; v_call: TRBV14; clone_size: few; cdr3_aa: CASSRMEVGANEKLFF; cdr3_nt: TGTGCCAGCAGCCGGATGGAGGTCGGAGCTAATGAAAAACTGTTTTTT